This entry describes one T cell receptor (beta chain). Its antigen specificity is not known. No much larger clone exists at a distance of one base, and base qualities are not known. Receptor libraries were prepared by the immunoSEQ multiplex PCR assay. For the multiplex PCR, a mixture combining 60 forward primers for TCR Vbeta segments and 13 reverse primers for TCR Jbeta segments was used. A multiplex PCR assay on genomic DNA amplified the CDR3 region of rearranged TCR beta genes. Amplified TCR beta libraries were sequenced as 87-base-pair reads on the Illumina HiSeq System. The published analysis was carried out like this. In a later analysis, tens of millions of unique TCR beta chains were counted across the approximately 640 repertoires, and roughly 11 million of these chains were shared by at least two donors. Raw reads were error-corrected and collapsed into unique sequences by a nearest-neighbor algorithm in which closely related sequences were merged to remove PCR and sequencing errors. CDR3 sequences were aligned to IMGT reference sequences to assign V, D and J gene segments. For a sequence to be retained, at least a six-nucleotide match to both a V gene segment and a J gene segment was required. A rearrangement counted as productive if the CDR3 had no stop codons and remained in frame with V and J, and every other rearrangement counted as non-productive. Following IMGT convention, CDR3 was defined as the stretch from the second conserved V-encoded cysteine to the conserved J-encoded phenylalanine. In an earlier analysis of 550 to 650 of the donors, sequences lacking an unambiguous match to a single V gene segment were excluded. In an earlier analysis of several hundred of the donors, V segments were called functional above 56.7% productive rearrangements and were called segregating when the between-donor standard deviation exceeded 5%. A statistical classification framework was built to diagnose cytomegalovirus status from the catalog of TCR beta chain sequences. In a later analysis, TCR nucleotide sequences were compared against IMGT/GENE-DB human TR gene sequences so that V and J genes could be assigned. A later analysis assigned CDR3 sequences and most-parsimonious VDJ recombination scenarios with the TCRdist pipeline. In a later analysis, each TCR beta chain was defined by its CDR3 amino acid sequence together with its V-gene family, and reads lacking a unique V-gene family were excluded. To address suspected cross-contamination and a sequencing artifact, a later analysis removed over 500 highly shared, low-generation-probability nucleotide sequences. In a later analysis, a clonal expansion index was calculated for each public chain from normalized within-repertoire ranks of inferred template counts. In a later analysis, generation probabilities were computed with a VDJ recombination model fitted to out-of-frame rearrangements, and the resulting probabilities were checked against IGoR. A later analysis scored TCR-TCR, TCR-HLA and TCR-CMV co-occurrence with hypergeometric tests, applying a repertoire-size bias correction to TCR pairs. A later analysis estimated false discovery rates by permuting HLA or CMV assignments 20 times. In a later analysis, co-occurring TCRs were grouped with DBSCAN, and TCRdist sequence similarity was added when clustering was performed within HLA-allele-positive subsets. Repertoires with fewer than 30,000 or more than 120,000 public chains, plus five repertoires with anomalous nucleotide sharing, were excluded from co-occurrence clustering. TCRdb retrieved this table from immuneACCESS and kept in-frame rearrangements only. Not all clones are present; in checked studies, unresolved V genes account for under half, and no reason is known for the remainder. V, J and clone size are taken as reported in that table, and D and trimming were inferred from the DNA itself. The sample table records tens of thousands of clones; around 68% of these occur just once. The top ten constitute approximately 25% of the sample.

The CDR3 runs 14 residues from the cysteine to the phenylalanine. Only the CDR3 part of the read is kept: 42 bases, read in frame from the first base. Via the germline V gene (reference sequence), CDR1 is MNHNY and CDR2 SVGAGI. V has 6 bases trimmed and J has 7 bases trimmed; junction bases matching no gene number 6. The data stem from a study of cytomegalovirus exposure and HLA in healthy donors (dated by TCRdb to about 2017). With regard to the full study: An earlier analysis of fewer than 750 of the donors reported under 300 Gb of sequence data and 117 million unique TCR beta sequences obtained from about 180 million T cells. An early release covering roughly 580 HLA-typed donors comprised about 320 gigabases of sequencing data and 85 million to 100 million unique TCR sequences. Among the roughly 400 genotyped donors, approximately 82% belonged to the genetic ancestry cluster associated with self-reported Caucasian donors. The study aimed to test whether signatures of past pathogen exposure could be identified by cataloging public T cell receptors. Using immunosequencing, the study profiled T cell repertoires from 666 subjects and related those repertoires to cytomegalovirus serostatus. A separate validation cohort of roughly 110 different subjects was used in addition to the 666-subject first cohort. The study combined high-throughput TCR immunosequencing, statistical association of individual TCRs with disease status, and machine learning to predict cytomegalovirus infection status. In a later analysis, previously published TCR beta repertoires from 550 to 700 donors were re-analyzed and high-resolution HLA genotyping was added so that TCR occurrence patterns could be studied. Rather than using new phenotypic data, the later analysis identified candidate immune exposures from TCR beta sequences and from how often those sequences occurred across donors. In an earlier analysis of a few hundred of the donors, high-throughput TCR beta sequencing was used to judge whether each TCR beta V gene segment behaved as functional or pseudogenic. Alongside the repertoire data, information on donor age, sex, ethnicity and CMV serostatus was compiled. A later genetic analysis took genome-wide SNP genotypes for about three fifths of the 666 donors and used that subset as a discovery cohort. All discovery cohort repertoires had been generated using a single sequencing platform. HLA typing included class I and class II loci at four-digit resolution. Typing coverage differed by locus: A, B, C, DRB1 and DQB1 were typed in about 620-630 donors, DQA1 in roughly 500, DPA1 in some 600, and DPB1 in 450 to 490. About five DR-DQ haplotypes were treated as single units for association and clustering because of strong linkage in the cohort. Across some 400 genotyped donors of the cohort, an average of roughly 230,000 unique TCR beta nucleotide sequences per donor were sequenced, and roughly 18% of those sequences were non-productive. Overall study outcomes, separate from this receptor: Because the 87-base-pair reads could not distinguish some IMGT-functional V segments, including TRBV6-2 and TRBV6-3, those segments were excluded. In a later analysis, the rate of TCR association differed among HLA loci, with DRB1 alleles having the most associated TCRs and HLA-C alleles having the fewest. Some 15 rarely observed V segments, including chromosome 9 orphons, were excluded from the earlier analysis of approximately 600 of the donors because counts were too low. The cohort was sequenced for TCR beta chains only, and without alpha or paired-chain data the features that could be detected were limited. Immune exposure information for the cohort was limited to CMV serostatus. A further reported finding was that TCR beta sequences accurately predicted the HLA-A and HLA-B alleles for most subjects in the first cohort. When HLA alleles, especially DR and DQ, strongly co-occurred, attributing TCR associations to individual alleles was difficult. In a later analysis, some 18,000 TCR beta sequences were associated with specific HLA alleles at a false discovery rate of 0.05. Compared with the roughly 670-donor mean, donors in an Asian-associated ancestry cluster had fewer N-insertions in productive TCRs, according to a later genetic analysis. While some public TCRs were present in many individuals, most TCR sequences turned up only very rarely across donors. Most CMV-associated TCR beta chains appeared to be HLA-restricted in a later analysis, and the HLA associations seemed to be driven largely by CMV exposure. It was suggested by the authors that the approach could potentially be generalized to other disease states and immunological phenotypes. In vitro tests confirmed that three of the cytomegalovirus-associated TCR beta chains recognize cytomegalovirus antigens. An earlier analysis of around 500 of the donors showed that most TCR beta V segments appeared in productive rearrangements either about 90% or about 30% of the time, which broadly matched IMGT annotations. A cluster of highly shared sequence variants was judged likely to be a technical artifact of the sequencing pipeline. In the study, about 150 TCR beta chains were listed as associated with cytomegalovirus. Roughly uniform sequencing depth across donors was assumed in presence/absence analyses, although this assumption may not hold. A later genetic analysis associated a missense DCLRE1C variant with V-gene and J-gene trimming of TCR beta chains, and an independent cohort replicated the association. In a later analysis, several top co-occurrence clusters were reported to appear linked to parvovirus B19, influenza, CMV and Epstein-Barr virus. Linkage disequilibrium might explain the correlated functional status among segregating V segments, but an unknown experimental factor could not be excluded. HLA typing was unavailable for some donors at each locus, so association tests used only the typed subset. The classifier was reported to diagnose cytomegalovirus status with high specificity and sensitivity in both the original cohort and the validation cohort. In a later analysis, HLA-associated TCR beta chains were found to be more clonally expanded and to have lower generation probabilities than equally common non-associated chains.

The cohort consisted of 650 to 850 healthy bone marrow donors. At the time of sampling, every cohort member was nominally healthy, though immune exposures that went unrecorded were likely present. The donor tested CMV seropositive and was one of the 289 seropositive cohort members. Each donor provided a peripheral blood sample, and peripheral blood mononuclear cells were used for TCR beta sequencing. The Qiagen DNeasy Blood Extraction Kit was used to extract genomic DNA from the blood cell samples. Material for sequencing was PBMCs. The chain uses TRBV6-6 and TRBJ2-5; 12 bases in the junction line up with TRBD2. This receptor was taken from a man aged 50 to 60 in good health and CMV-seropositive. The CDR3 region: CASSLLAGGGTQYF. The base sequence is TGTGCCAGCAGCTTACTAGCGGGGGGTGGGACCCAGTACTTC.